A selection of T cell receptor beta chains follows, all from one sample in a study of control samples from healthy donors and cancer patients. The repertoire was sequenced with immunoSEQ multiplex PCR; TCRdb's copy has only in-frame clones and lacks some. Of 97,000 or so clones in the sample, about 91% were seen once. Sequenced input: blood. These receptors were obtained from a woman younger than 30 in good health. CDR3s include the opening cysteine and the closing phenylalanine or tryptophan. Fields, in order: J gene, clone size, D gene, V gene, CDR3 protein, CDR3 DNA. D genes are given only for firm matches. The size of a clone is reported for some rows only, either as once, few or many, or as a class for expanded clones.

>TRBJ1-1|NA|TRBD1|TRBV10-3
CAISTGQTGTEAFF
TGTGCCATCAGCACGGGACAGACAGGGACTGAAGCTTTCTTT
>TRBJ1-2|NA|NA|TRBV28
CASSSLDIFGYTF
TGTGCCAGCAGTTCCTTGGACATTTTCGGCTACACCTTC
>TRBJ1-1|NA|TRBD1|TRBV19
CASTKTGGWEAFF
TGTGCCAGTACTAAGACAGGGGGCTGGGAAGCTTTCTTT
>TRBJ2-7|NA|NA|TRBV5-4
CASSLGRGQDEQYF
TGTGCCAGCAGCTTGGGGAGGGGGCAGGACGAGCAGTACTTC
>TRBJ1-6|NA|TRBD1|TRBV2
CASSGDRNSPLHF
TGTGCCAGCAGTGGGGACAGGAATTCACCCCTCCACTTT
>TRBJ2-1|NA|NA|TRBV6-5
CASSYSGANEQFF
TGTGCCAGCAGTTACTCTGGCGCCAATGAGCAGTTCTTC
>TRBJ2-1|NA|NA|TRBV27
CASSGGGNEQFF
TGTGCCAGCAGTGGGGGCGGGAATGAGCAGTTCTTC
>TRBJ2-7|NA|TRBD1|TRBV27
CASRDRGYHEQYF
TGTGCCAGCCGGGACAGGGGATACCACGAGCAGTACTTC
>TRBJ1-6|once|NA|TRBV6-4
CASSAPQGFDNSPLHF
TGTGCCAGCAGTGCCCCCCAGGGATTCGATAATTCACCCCTCCACTTT
>TRBJ2-2|NA|TRBD2|TRBV11-3
CASSFRGSGELFF
TGTGCCAGCAGCTTTCGCGGGAGCGGGGAGCTGTTTTTT
>TRBJ1-4|NA|NA|TRBV6-6
CASSPIRSEKLFF
TGTGCCAGCAGCCCCATTAGGAGTGAAAAACTGTTTTTT
>TRBJ2-6|NA|NA|TRBV6-1
CASSGLGTLSGANVLTF
TGTGCCAGCAGTGGACTCGGGACCCTTTCTGGGGCCAACGTCCTGACTTTC
>TRBJ1-3|NA|NA|TRBV3-1/TRBV3-2
CASSGTGPSGNTIYF
TGTGCCAGCAGCGGAACAGGCCCCTCTGGAAACACCATATATTTT
>TRBJ2-2|NA|NA|TRBV5-1
CASRPRERVDTGELFF
TGCGCCAGCAGGCCCAGGGAGCGGGTCGACACCGGGGAGCTGTTTTTT
>TRBJ2-3|NA|NA|TRBV6-4
CASSDSAGSTDTQYF
TGTGCCAGCAGTGACTCGGCCGGAAGCACAGATACGCAGTATTTT
>TRBJ1-3|NA|TRBD1|TRBV9
CASSASPGGSSGNTIYF
TGTGCCAGCAGCGCGTCCCCAGGGGGCAGTTCTGGAAACACCATATATTTT
>TRBJ2-5|once|NA|TRBV7-6
CASSSRRGETQYF
TGTGCCAGCAGCTCCCGTCGGGGGGAGACCCAGTACTTC
>TRBJ2-2|NA|NA|TRBV6-5
CASSSDTGELFF
TGTGCCAGCAGTTCGGACACCGGGGAGCTGTTTTTT
>TRBJ2-1|NA|NA|TRBV9
CASSVGWGEIYNEQFF
TGTGCCAGCAGCGTAGGATGGGGCGAGATCTACAATGAGCAGTTCTTC
>TRBJ1-2|medium-sized|NA|TRBV19
CASSMGTTDGYTF
TGTGCCAGTAGTATGGGCACCACGGATGGCTACACCTTC
>TRBJ2-1|NA|NA|TRBV27
CASTFRAGDEQFF
TGTGCCAGCACCTTTCGGGCAGGGGATGAGCAGTTCTTC
>TRBJ1-2|few|NA|TRBV5-8
CASSLRWTRGYTF
TGTGCCAGCAGCTTACGATGGACACGGGGCTACACCTTC
>TRBJ2-7|NA|NA|TRBV27
CASSLGAEQYF
TGTGCCAGCAGTTTAGGTGCCGAGCAGTACTTC
>TRBJ1-2|NA|NA|TRBV30
CAWSAWRGSYGYTF
TGTGCCTGGAGTGCCTGGCGAGGGTCGTATGGCTACACCTTC
>TRBJ2-7|NA|TRBD2|TRBV27
CASSLTRTRSEQYF
TGTGCCAGCAGTTTGACCAGGACTAGATCCGAGCAGTACTTC
>TRBJ2-5|NA|NA|TRBV10-1
CASSQGLFEETQYF
TGCGCCAGCAGTCAAGGACTATTTGAAGAGACCCAGTACTTC
>TRBJ2-7|NA|TRBD2|TRBV5-1
CASSAGLAFYEQYF
TGCGCCAGCAGCGCGGGACTAGCGTTCTACGAGCAGTACTTC
>TRBJ2-3|NA|TRBD2|TRBV5-4
CASSGLAGADTQYF
TGTGCCAGCAGCGGACTAGCGGGGGCAGATACGCAGTATTTT
>TRBJ1-1|NA|NA|TRBV10-3
CAISDMQGANTEAFF
TGTGCCATCAGTGACATGCAGGGCGCAAACACTGAAGCTTTCTTT
>TRBJ1-1|NA|NA|TRBV18
CASSPQSRALNTEAFF
TGTGCCAGCTCACCACAGTCACGGGCCCTGAACACTGAAGCTTTCTTT
>TRBJ2-3|NA|TRBD2|TRBV2
CASSDSGGSTDTQYF
TGTGCCAGCAGTGATAGCGGGGGAAGCACAGATACGCAGTATTTT
>TRBJ1-2|few|NA|TRBV5-1
CASSPEGGNYGYTF
TGCGCCAGCAGCCCGGAGGGGGGTAACTATGGCTACACCTTC
>TRBJ1-1|NA|NA|TRBV4-2
CASSPRGREAFF
TGTGCCAGCAGCCCCCGGGGGCGTGAAGCTTTCTTT
>TRBJ2-1|NA|NA|TRBV6-6
CASSLSNSYNEQFF
TGTGCCAGCAGTTTAAGCAACTCCTACAATGAGCAGTTCTTC
>TRBJ2-3|NA|TRBD2|TRBV6-4
CAGGLAGDGTDTQYF
TGTGCCGGGGGACTAGCGGGAGACGGCACAGATACGCAGTATTTT
>TRBJ2-2|NA|TRBD2|TRBV9
CASSRLAGDHTGELFF
TGTGCCAGCAGCCGACTAGCGGGGGACCACACCGGGGAGCTGTTTTTT
>TRBJ1-2|once|NA|TRBV14
CASSRKGLGNYGYTF
TGTGCCAGCAGCCGTAAGGGTTTGGGGAACTATGGCTACACCTTC
>TRBJ2-5|NA|NA|TRBV5-4
CASSQTYRAQETQYF
TGTGCCAGCAGCCAGACCTACAGGGCCCAAGAGACCCAGTACTTC
>TRBJ1-5|NA|NA|TRBV10-3
CAISERPRGQPQHF
TGTGCCATCAGTGAGAGGCCTAGGGGCCAGCCCCAGCATTTT
>TRBJ2-7|once|TRBD1|TRBV14
CASSQVTGNYEQYF
TGTGCCAGCAGCCAAGTGACAGGGAACTACGAGCAGTACTTC
>TRBJ1-2|NA|NA|TRBV19
CASSIKEGPGYTF
TGTGCCAGTAGTATAAAGGAAGGGCCTGGCTACACCTTC
>TRBJ1-2|NA|NA|TRBV5-4
CASSLSLRANYGYTF
TGTGCCAGCAGCTTGTCTCTACGCGCGAACTATGGCTACACCTTC
>TRBJ1-5|few|NA|TRBV6-5
CASRHRDTNQPQHF
TGTGCCAGCAGACACCGGGACACCAATCAGCCCCAGCATTTT
>TRBJ1-5|NA|NA|TRBV19
CASSIGGADAQPQHF
TGTGCCAGTAGTATAGGGGGGGCAGATGCTCAGCCCCAGCATTTT
>TRBJ1-2|once|TRBD1|TRBV2
CASRQGQLYGYTF
TGTGCCAGCAGACAGGGACAGCTCTATGGCTACACCTTC
>TRBJ1-1|NA|NA|TRBV6-5
CASRNRVGTEAFF
TGTGCCAGCCGCAACAGGGTGGGCACTGAAGCTTTCTTT
>TRBJ2-5|NA|NA|TRBV7-9
CASSLGRAQETQYF
TGTGCCAGCAGCTTAGGCAGGGCCCAAGAGACCCAGTACTTC